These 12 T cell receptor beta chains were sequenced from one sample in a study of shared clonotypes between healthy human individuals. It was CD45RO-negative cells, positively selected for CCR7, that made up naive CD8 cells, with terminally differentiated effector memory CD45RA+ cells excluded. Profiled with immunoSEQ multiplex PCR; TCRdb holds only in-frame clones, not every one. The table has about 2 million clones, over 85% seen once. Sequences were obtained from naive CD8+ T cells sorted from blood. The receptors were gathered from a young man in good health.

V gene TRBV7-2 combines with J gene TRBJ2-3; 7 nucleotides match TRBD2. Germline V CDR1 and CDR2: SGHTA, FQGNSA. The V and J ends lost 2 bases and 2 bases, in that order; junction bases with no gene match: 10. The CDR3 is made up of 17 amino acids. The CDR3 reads CASSLIAGHYNTDTQYF. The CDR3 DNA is TGTGCCAGCAGCTTAATAGCGGGCCATTATAACACAGATACGCAGTATTTT.

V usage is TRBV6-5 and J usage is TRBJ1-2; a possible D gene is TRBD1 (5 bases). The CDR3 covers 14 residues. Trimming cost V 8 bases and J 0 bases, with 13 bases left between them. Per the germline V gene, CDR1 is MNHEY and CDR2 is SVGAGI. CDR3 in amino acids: CASRPGGANYGYTF. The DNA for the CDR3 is TGTGCCAGCCGGCCGGGGGGGGCTAACTATGGCTACACCTTC.

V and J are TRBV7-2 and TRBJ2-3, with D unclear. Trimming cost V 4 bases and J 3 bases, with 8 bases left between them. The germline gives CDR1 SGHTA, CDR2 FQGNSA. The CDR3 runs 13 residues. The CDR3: CASSSPTTDTQYF. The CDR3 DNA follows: TGTGCCAGCAGCTCCCCCACTACAGATACGCAGTATTTT.

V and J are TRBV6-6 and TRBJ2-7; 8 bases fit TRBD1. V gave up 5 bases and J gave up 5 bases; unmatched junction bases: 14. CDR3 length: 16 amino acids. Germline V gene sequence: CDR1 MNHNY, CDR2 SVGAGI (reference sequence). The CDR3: CASSPIWTGRGDEQYF. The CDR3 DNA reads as TGTGCCAGCAGTCCGATATGGACAGGGCGCGGGGACGAGCAGTACTTC.

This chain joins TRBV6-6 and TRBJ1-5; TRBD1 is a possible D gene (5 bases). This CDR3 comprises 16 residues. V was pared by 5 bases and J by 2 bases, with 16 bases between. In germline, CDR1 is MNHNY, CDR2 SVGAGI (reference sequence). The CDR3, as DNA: TGTGCCAGCAGTCCTCTGGACATTAGTGGCAATCAGCCCCAGCATTTT. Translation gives CASSPLDISGNQPQHF.

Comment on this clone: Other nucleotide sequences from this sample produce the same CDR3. CDR3 coding DNA: TGTGCCAGCAGTTTATCGTTGCAGAACACTGAAGCTTTCTTT. Translating gives CASSLSLQNTEAFF. V and J are TRBV27 and TRBJ1-1; D is undetermined. CDR3 length equals 14 residues. The ends were cut back, 0 bases at V and 1 base at J, with 6 bases in the middle. Germline V gene lookup returns CDR1 MNHEY and CDR2 SMNVEV (reference sequence).

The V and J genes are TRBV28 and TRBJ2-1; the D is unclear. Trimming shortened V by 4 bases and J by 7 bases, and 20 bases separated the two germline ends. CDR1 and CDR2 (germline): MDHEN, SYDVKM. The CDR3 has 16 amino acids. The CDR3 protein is CASSSPEEALRNEQFF. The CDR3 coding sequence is TGTGCCAGCAGTTCCCCCGAAGAGGCTTTAAGGAATGAGCAGTTCTTC.

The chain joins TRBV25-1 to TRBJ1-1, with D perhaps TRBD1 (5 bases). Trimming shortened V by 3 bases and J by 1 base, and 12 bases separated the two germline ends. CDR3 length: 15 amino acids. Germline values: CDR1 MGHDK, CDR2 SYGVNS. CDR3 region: CASSEGRDQNTEAFF. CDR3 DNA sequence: TGTGCCAGCAGTGAGGGCCGGGACCAGAACACTGAAGCTTTCTTT.

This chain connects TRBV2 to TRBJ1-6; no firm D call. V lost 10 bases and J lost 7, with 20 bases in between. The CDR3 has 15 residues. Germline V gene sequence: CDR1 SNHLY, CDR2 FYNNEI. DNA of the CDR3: TGTGCCACCCAGCTAACAACAGTGTTGAATTCACCCCTCCACTTT. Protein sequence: CATQLTTVLNSPLHF.

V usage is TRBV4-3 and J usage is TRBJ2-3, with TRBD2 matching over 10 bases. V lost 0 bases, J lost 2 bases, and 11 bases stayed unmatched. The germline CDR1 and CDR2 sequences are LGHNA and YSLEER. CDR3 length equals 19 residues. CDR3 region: CASSQDWVAGGISTDTQYF. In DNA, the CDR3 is TGCGCCAGCAGCCAAGATTGGGTAGCGGGAGGTATTTCCACAGATACGCAGTATTTT.

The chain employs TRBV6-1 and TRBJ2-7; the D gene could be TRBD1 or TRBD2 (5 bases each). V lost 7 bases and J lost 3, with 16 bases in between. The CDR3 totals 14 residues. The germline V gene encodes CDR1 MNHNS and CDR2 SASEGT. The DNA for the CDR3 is TGTGCCAGCACCGGGACCGGAGAGATCTACGAGCAGTACTTC. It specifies CASTGTGEIYEQYF.

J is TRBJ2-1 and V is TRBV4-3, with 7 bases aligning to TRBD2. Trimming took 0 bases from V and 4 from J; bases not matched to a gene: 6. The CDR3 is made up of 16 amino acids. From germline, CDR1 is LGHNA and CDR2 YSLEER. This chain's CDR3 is CASSQEPAGTYNEQFF. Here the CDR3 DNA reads TGCGCCAGCAGCCAAGAGCCAGCGGGAACATACAATGAGCAGTTCTTC.